The 29 T cell receptor beta chains listed next were all sequenced from one sample in a study of blood T cells in healthy people across ages. PCR was performed a second time for about 6 to 12 cycles using a sample-barcoded 5' primer and a J-beta primer mix. TCRdb called the 5' RACE reads again in MiXCR, with one record for every CDR3 protein. Among 700,000 to 800,000 distinct CDR3 sequences listed, about 42% were seen once. The sequenced material came from blood. These TCRs come from a woman aged 55-69 years in good health.

This clonotype was counted only a few times. V usage is TRBV20-1 and J usage is TRBJ2-7; either TRBD1 or TRBD2 may fit D (5 bases each). With 1 base removed from V and 2 bases from J, the gap between germline ends came to 9 bases. The CDR3 totals 13 residues. Germline CDR1 reads DFQATT; CDR2 reads SNEGSKA (reference sequence). Here the CDR3 DNA reads TGCAGTGCTAGAGCCTTGGGGGCCTACGAGCAGTACTTC. Its protein product is CSARALGAYEQYF.

This sequence joins TRBV18 and TRBJ1-1; a weak D match, TRBD1 (6 bases). The CDR3 runs to 15 residues. Trimming removed 4 bases at V and 0 bases at J, with 12 bases between. CDR1 is KGHSH and CDR2 is LQKENI in the germline V gene. The DNA for the CDR3 is TGTGCCAGCTCACGAGAGCCAGGGGTGAACACTGAAGCTTTCTTT. Amino acid sequence: CASSREPGVNTEAFF.

This clonotype was counted a few times. The V gene is TRBV7-8, the J gene TRBJ1-4, with D tentatively TRBD1 (5 bases). Germline-derived CDR1 and CDR2 are SGHVS and FQNEAQ. V was trimmed by 2 bases and J by 2 bases, leaving 15 bases between them. This CDR3 comprises 17 residues. The chain's CDR3 is CASSLMEGRKTNEKLFF. DNA of the CDR3: TGTGCCAGCAGCTTAATGGAGGGGAGAAAGACTAATGAAAAACTGTTTTTT.

V is TRBV20-1 and J is TRBJ2-6; possibly TRBD1 for D (5 bases). Germline V gene data show CDR1 as DFQATT and CDR2 as SNEGSKA (reference sequence). Trimming left V 1 base short and J 0 bases short, with 13 bases between. The CDR3 is made up of 17 amino acids. In DNA form, the CDR3 reads TGCAGTGCTAGAGCTACGACAGCGCTCTCTGGGGCCAACGTCCTGACTTTC. As protein: CSARATTALSGANVLTF.

The rearrangement links TRBV2 to TRBJ2-1; a possible D gene is TRBD2 (7 bases). The CDR3 is made up of 14 amino acids. Trimming pared 6 bases from V and 5 bases from J, leaving 14 bases between. Germline-derived CDR1 and CDR2 are SNHLY and FYNNEI. The CDR3 spells CASSGGRTDNEQFF. In DNA form, the CDR3 reads TGTGCCAGCAGCGGGGGGCGGACCGACAATGAGCAGTTCTTC.

This clonotype came up a few times. This chain connects TRBV20-1 to TRBJ2-5, with D tentatively TRBD1 or TRBD2 (6 bases each). The V and J ends lost 2 bases and 11 bases respectively, with 15 bases between them. Germline-derived CDR1 and CDR2 are DFQATT and SNEGSKA (reference sequence). The CDR3 extends over 12 amino acids. CDR3 DNA sequence: TGCAGTGCTAGACCGGGGGCTTGGGAGCAGTACTTC. Protein: CSARPGAWEQYF.

This clonotype was observed at least ten times. This sequence joins TRBV18 and TRBJ2-3; TRBD2 matches at 7 bases. The CDR3 sequence is 15 residues long. The J segment lost 4 bases and the V segment lost 0 bases, leaving 4 bases of the junction unmatched. The germline CDR1 and CDR2 sequences are KGHSH and LQKENI. DNA for the CDR3: TGTGCCAGCTCACCACCCGGGGGGACGGCAGATACGCAGTATTTT. Protein: CASSPPGGTADTQYF. The complete variable domain, with remaining parts taken from reference TRBV18 and TRBJ2-3, reads NAGVMQNPRHLVRRRGQEARLRCSPMKGHSHVYWYRQLPEEGLKFMVYLQKENIIDESGMPKERFSAEFPKEGPSILRIQQVVRGDSAAYFCASSPPGGTADTQYFGPGTRLTVL.

This clonotype was recorded many times. The chain carries TRBV5-1 and TRBJ2-5; no clear D gene. This CDR3 is built from 14 residues. Germline lookup yields CDR1 SGHRS and CDR2 YFSETQ. V was trimmed by 0 bases and J by 2 bases, leaving 8 bases between them. This CDR3 is CASSLAADQETQYF. CDR3 coding DNA: TGCGCCAGCAGCTTGGCCGCGGATCAAGAGACCCAGTACTTC.

Of note for this clonotype: One end of the junction does not line up with germline, which may come from a read error. The rearrangement joins TRBV4-2 to TRBJ2-3; TRBD2 agrees at 15 bases. The CDR3 runs 17 residues. In germline, CDR1 is LGHNA, CDR2 YNFKEQ. CDR3 in amino acids: CASSPFGTSGRSDTQYF. CDR3 bases: TGTGCTAGCAGCCCCTTTGGGACTAGCGGGAGGTCGGATACGCAGTATTTT.

The CDR3 loop reads CSARGSGNQPQHF. The DNA of the CDR3 is TGCAGTGCTAGAGGTAGTGGGAATCAGCCCCAGCATTTT. The chain carries TRBV20-1 and TRBJ1-5, with no clear D. Trimming pared 1 base from V and 4 bases from J, leaving 8 bases between. The germline V gene encodes CDR1 DFQATT and CDR2 SNEGSKA (reference sequence). The CDR3 totals 13 residues.

This chain connects TRBV27 to TRBJ2-5; D possibly corresponds to TRBD2 (6 bases). V lost 6 bases and J lost 9, with 17 bases in between. The CDR3 runs to 13 residues. Germline V gene data show CDR1 as MNHEY and CDR2 as SMNVEV (reference sequence). The CDR3 region is CASRISGGSPQYF. The DNA for the CDR3 is TGTGCCAGCAGGATATCTGGGGGGAGCCCCCAGTACTTC.

This clonotype has only a few counts. The DNA of the CDR3 is TGTGCCAGCAGTGAATTCGGCAGGGACACCTCTAACTATGGCTACACCTTC. Translated: CASSEFGRDTSNYGYTF. This chain uses TRBV25-1 with TRBJ1-2, with D perhaps TRBD1 (6 bases). Germline V gene sequence: CDR1 MGHDK, CDR2 SYGVNS. The CDR3 is 17 amino acids. Trimming left V 1 base short and J 0 bases short, with 15 bases between.

This clonotype was seen only a few times. The V call is TRBV7-2, the J call TRBJ2-7, with 7 bases aligning to TRBD2. Losses at the gene ends were 1 base for V and 2 bases for J; bases not matched to a gene: 8. Per germline, CDR1 SGHTA and CDR2 FQGNSA. The CDR3 covers 16 residues. CDR3: CASSLDGGGTPYEQYF. The CDR3 DNA reads TGTGCCAGCAGCTTAGATGGGGGGGGGACCCCCTACGAGCAGTACTTC.

This clonotype was picked up a small number of times. J is TRBJ2-3 and V is TRBV5-1; 12 bases map to TRBD1. Germline loops: CDR1 SGHRS, CDR2 YFSETQ. V was pared by 1 base and J by 0 bases, with 3 bases of the junction left unmatched. The CDR3 consists of 17 residues. In DNA form, the CDR3 reads TGCGCCAGCAGCTTGTGGGACAGGGGGCGAAGCACAGATACGCAGTATTTT. This codes for CASSLWDRGRSTDTQYF.

This rearrangement joins TRBV9 to TRBJ2-7; D gene ambiguous. The CDR3 contains 15 residues. Germline values: CDR1 SGDLS, CDR2 YYNGEE. The V end lost 0 bases, the J end lost 4 bases, and 14 bases lay between the germline ends. CDR3 in amino acids: CASSVGRAGSYEQYF. The CDR3 DNA is TGTGCCAGCAGCGTAGGGCGAGCCGGCTCTTACGAGCAGTACTTC. Full variable domain (outside the CDR3, taken from reference TRBV9 and TRBJ2-7): DSGVTQTPKHLITATGQRVTLRCSPRSGDLSVYWYQQSLDQGLQFLIQYYNGEERAKGNILERFSAQQFPDLHSELNLSSLELGDSALYFCASSVGRAGSYEQYFGPGTRLTVT.

In DNA, the CDR3 is TGTGCCAGCAGCCGTGGGCCTCCTAGCACAGATACGCAGTATTTT. This encodes CASSRGPPSTDTQYF. The J gene is TRBJ2-3, the V gene TRBV7-3; D unclear. The CDR3 loop spans 15 amino acids. Trimming took off 5 bases at V and 0 bases at J, with 12 bases between the two ends. Per germline, CDR1 SGHTA and CDR2 FQGTGA.

Ten or more counts support this clonotype. The chain is built from TRBV6-1 and TRBJ2-5; D perhaps matches TRBD1 (6 bases). CDR3 length: 13 amino acids. Germline-derived CDR1 and CDR2 are MNHNS and SASEGT. Trimming stripped 2 bases from V and 5 bases from J, with 9 bases between. The CDR3 DNA sequence: TGTGCCAGCAGTGAACAGGGGAGCGAGACCCAGTACTTC. Its protein is CASSEQGSETQYF.

Concerning this clonotype: A much larger clone sits a single nucleotide away, making a read error possible. This chain links TRBV18 with TRBJ2-5, with TRBD1 identical over 9 bases. Germline CDR1 is KGHSH and CDR2 is LQKENI. This CDR3 spans 14 amino acids. J lost 11 bases, V lost 5 bases, and 12 bases had no gene match. CDR3 nucleotides: TGTGCCAGCTCATCAGGGACAGGGTACAGCGGGCAGTACTTC. Protein product: CASSSGTGYSGQYF.

This clonotype occurred a few times. This chain uses TRBV6-5 with TRBJ1-6, with D tentatively TRBD1 (5 bases). Germline-derived CDR1 and CDR2 are MNHEY and SVGAGI. There are 12 residues in the CDR3. V lost 4 bases to trimming and J lost 9 bases, with 7 bases between them. CDR3 residues: CASSSGFSPLHF. CDR3 DNA sequence: TGTGCCAGCAGTTCAGGGTTTTCACCCCTCCACTTT.

The genes are TRBV20-1 and TRBJ1-4; D not certain. CDR1 and CDR2 (germline): DFQATT, SNEGSKA (reference sequence). Trimming took off 5 bases at V and 3 bases at J, with 22 bases between the two ends. This CDR3 spans 17 amino acids. In nucleotides, the CDR3 is TGCAGTGCTCCTATGACACTAAAGAAATCAGCTAATGAAAAACTGTTTTTT. This codes for CSAPMTLKKSANEKLFF.

V usage is TRBV27 and J usage is TRBJ2-7; TRBD1 matches at 7 bases. The germline gives CDR1 MNHEY, CDR2 SMNVEV (reference sequence). The CDR3 has 16 residues. With 5 bases clipped from V and 6 bases from J, the junction kept 16 bases outside the gene matches. The CDR3 sequence is CASSAQQGPPSFEQYF. The CDR3, as DNA: TGTGCCAGCAGTGCTCAACAGGGGCCTCCCTCTTTCGAGCAGTACTTC.

A word on this clonotype: Mismatch with germline at one junction end may stem from a read error. The V call is TRBV20-1, the J call TRBJ1-1; D gene unclear. The CDR3 is 14 residues long. CDR1 and CDR2 (germline): DFQATT, SNEGSKA (reference sequence). This chain's CDR3 is CSARWAGGGTGAFF. The CDR3, as DNA: TGCAGTGCTAGATGGGCGGGTGGAGGCACTGGAGCTTTCTTT.

The chain links TRBV7-9 to TRBJ2-1, with TRBD2 identical over 8 bases. Germline V CDR1 and CDR2: SEHNR, FQNEAQ (reference sequence). This CDR3 region has 16 residues. The junction had 13 bases not matched to a gene; V was cut back by 5 bases and J by 7 bases. The CDR3 region has the DNA TGTGCCAGCAGCCCCCCGACTAGCGAGAGGCGAAATGAGCAGTTCTTC. Its protein product is CASSPPTSERRNEQFF. Variable domain in full (rest from reference TRBV7-9 and TRBJ2-1): DTGVSQNPRHKITKRGQNVTFRCDPISEHNRLYWYRQTLGQGPEFLTYFQNEAQLEKSRLLSDRFSAERPKGSFSTLEIQRTEQGDSAMYLCASSPPTSERRNEQFFGPGTRLTVL.

The chain combines TRBV20-1 with TRBJ2-5; a weak D match, TRBD2 (5 bases). The J call may be wrong; the DNA end is better matched by TRBJ2-7. CDR3 length: 14 residues. Germline V gene sequence: CDR1 DFQATT, CDR2 SNEGSKA (reference sequence). CDR3 sequence (DNA): TGCAGTGGAACCGGGAATAGCGTTGGGTACGAGCAGTACTTC. Translating gives CSGTGNSVGYEQYF.

This clonotype was counted ten times or more. This chain joins TRBV13 and TRBJ2-7, with 8 bases identical to TRBD2. In germline, CDR1 is PRHDT, CDR2 FYEKMQ (reference sequence). The CDR3 has 14 residues. With 0 bases clipped from V and 3 bases from J, the junction kept 1 base outside the gene matches. CDR3 loop: CASSLGGTSYEQYF. CDR3 sequence (DNA): TGTGCCAGCAGCTTAGGCGGGACTAGCTACGAGCAGTACTTC.

This clonotype has at least ten counts. The chain is built from TRBV7-2 and TRBJ2-5, with D hard to call. Germline V lookup: CDR1 SGHTA, CDR2 FQGNSA. The CDR3 spans 14 residues. Between the trimmed V and J ends, which lost 5 bases and 5 bases, there was a span of 15 bases. CDR3 residues: CASSPTGYGETQYF. Written as DNA, the CDR3 is TGTGCCAGCAGCCCGACCGGGTATGGGGAGACCCAGTACTTC.

The chain joins TRBV11-1 to TRBJ2-7; D tentatively reads TRBD1 or TRBD2 (5 bases each). The CDR3 extends over 17 amino acids. The V gene's germline CDR1 is SGHAT and CDR2 FQDESV (reference sequence). The V and J ends lost 5 bases and 1 base respectively, with 21 bases between them. Here the CDR3 reads CASSRGPLGQESYEQYF. Written as DNA, the CDR3 is TGTGCCAGCAGCCGGGGCCCCTTGGGGCAGGAGTCCTACGAGCAGTACTTC.

This clonotype has a handful of counts. The DNA of the CDR3 is TGCAGTGCTGGTGACAGGGCCTGGAATAATTCACCCCTCCACTTT. This encodes CSAGDRAWNNSPLHF. The chain uses TRBV20-1 and TRBJ1-6; 7 positions agree with TRBD1. CDR1 DFQATT and CDR2 SNEGSKA come from the germline V gene (reference sequence). Trimming cost V 5 bases and J 5 bases; bases outside gene matches: 9. The CDR3 has 15 residues.

This clonotype was seen a handful of times. The gene calls are TRBV4-3 and TRBJ1-2; 7 nucleotides align to TRBD1. V was pared by 3 bases and J by 5 bases, with 9 bases of the junction left unmatched. CDR3 length equals 15 residues. CDR1 and CDR2 (germline): LGHNA, YSLEER. CDR3 coding DNA: TGCGCCAGCAGCCAGAGAGACAGGGTACTTTATGGCTACACCTTC. It yields the protein CASSQRDRVLYGYTF.